A selection of T cell receptor beta chains follows, all from one sample in a study of cytomegalovirus exposure and HLA in healthy donors. Produced via immunoSEQ multiplex PCR; TCRdb's table is partial and in-frame only. The sample consists of some 170,000 clones, approximately 80% of them appearing once. Sequenced: PBMCs. The source of these receptors is a man younger than 45 in good health and CMV-seropositive. The CDR3 runs from the conserved cysteine through the conserved F or W. A D gene is named only where the DNA matches it firmly. The size entry is marked missing in some rows and otherwise reads once, few, many or a size class.

d_call j_call v_call clone_size cdr3_aa cdr3_nt
- TRBJ2-1 TRBV7-2 - CASQHFETGVMNEQFF TGTGCCAGCCAGCACTTTGAGACGGGGGTAATGAATGAGCAGTTCTTC
- TRBJ1-3 TRBV6-5 - CASSYTRHPGGNTIYF TGTGCCAGCAGTTACACCCGACACCCGGGGGGAAACACCATATATTTT
TRBD2 TRBJ2-7 TRBV7-2 - CASSPAGLAASLKQYF TGTGCCAGCAGCCCGGCGGGACTAGCGGCCTCGTTGAAGCAGTACTTC
TRBD1 TRBJ1-2 TRBV7-9 - CASRRDRFNYGYTF TGTGCCAGCAGGAGGGACAGGTTTAACTATGGCTACACCTTC
TRBD1 TRBJ2-1 TRBV9 - CASSVVGTGGHEQFF TGTGCCAGCAGCGTAGTTGGGACAGGGGGCCATGAGCAGTTCTTC
TRBD1 TRBJ2-7 TRBV7-9 - CASSSGTGGTYEQYF TGTGCCAGCAGCTCAGGGACAGGGGGGACCTACGAGCAGTACTTC
- TRBJ1-1 TRBV6-5 - CASSSTGNTEAFF TGTGCCAGCAGTTCTACAGGGAACACTGAAGCTTTCTTT
TRBD2 TRBJ2-1 TRBV6-6 - CASSPRGRDEQFF TGTGCCAGCAGTCCCCGTGGGAGGGATGAGCAGTTCTTC
- TRBJ1-2 TRBV7-9 - CASSLEGAGYTF TGTGCCAGCAGCTTGGAGGGAGCCGGCTACACCTTC
- TRBJ2-7 TRBV14 - CASSQVTAGPVPYYEQYF TGTGCCAGCAGCCAAGTCACGGCAGGGCCGGTCCCCTACTACGAGCAGTACTTC
TRBD2 TRBJ2-3 TRBV2 - CASRGAGGTDTQYF TGTGCCAGCAGAGGTGCGGGGGGCACAGATACGCAGTATTTT
- TRBJ1-4 TRBV5-1 - CASSLGGTTNEKLFF TGCGCCAGCAGCTTGGGCGGGACAACTAATGAAAAACTGTTTTTT
TRBD2 TRBJ2-5 TRBV5-1 - CASSQWTSSETQYF TGCGCCAGCAGCCAATGGACTAGCTCGGAGACCCAGTACTTC
- TRBJ1-2 TRBV2 - CASSEGTAGGYTF TGTGCCAGCAGTGAAGGGACGGCGGGGGGCTACACCTTC
TRBD1 TRBJ1-2 TRBV27 - CASSFSGQGAGGYTF TGTGCCAGCAGTTTCTCAGGGCAGGGGGCAGGTGGCTACACCTTC
TRBD1 TRBJ2-7 TRBV27 - CASSLTDRGSSYEQYF TGTGCCAGCAGTTTAACCGACAGGGGGAGCTCCTACGAGCAGTACTTC
- TRBJ2-3 TRBV5-4 - CASSLQGYTDTQYF TGTGCCAGCAGCCTCCAGGGGTACACAGATACGCAGTATTTT
- TRBJ2-1 TRBV18 - CASSPPVWGGLSEQFF TGTGCCAGCTCACCACCTGTGTGGGGGGGCTTAAGTGAGCAGTTCTTC
- TRBJ2-7 TRBV7-2 once CASSLVFGGTYEQYF TGTGCCAGCAGCTTAGTTTTTGGAGGGACCTACGAGCAGTACTTC
- TRBJ1-6 TRBV9 - CASSLTGNNSPLHF TGTGCCAGCAGCTTGACAGGAAATAATTCACCCCTCCACTTT
TRBD1 TRBJ2-7 TRBV6-5 few CASSYSGGPYEQYF TGTGCCAGCAGTTACTCAGGGGGCCCCTACGAGCAGTACTTC
- TRBJ1-5 TRBV27 - CASSARGPNQPQHF TGTGCCAGCAGCGCCAGGGGCCCCAATCAGCCCCAGCATTTT
- TRBJ2-3 TRBV14 - CASSQFYADTQYF TGTGCCAGCAGCCAATTTTATGCAGATACGCAGTATTTT
- TRBJ1-1 TRBV7-9 - CASSLAGRGGNTEAFF TGTGCCAGCAGCTTAGCGGGTCGGGGGGGGAACACTGAAGCTTTCTTT
TRBD1 TRBJ1-4 TRBV30 - CAWSRGRGNGNEKLFF TGTGCCTGGTCCAGGGGGCGGGGGAACGGTAATGAAAAACTGTTTTTT
TRBD1 TRBJ1-4 TRBV7-8 - CASSLATGATNEKLFF TGTGCCAGCAGCTTAGCGACAGGGGCAACTAATGAAAAACTGTTTTTT
TRBD2 TRBJ2-5 TRBV5-1 - CASSWTGGGAGETQYF TGCGCCAGCAGCTGGACCGGCGGGGGGGCCGGAGAGACCCAGTACTTC
- TRBJ2-1 TRBV19 - CASSIAWGGGNNEQFF TGTGCCAGTAGTATAGCGTGGGGAGGGGGTAACAATGAGCAGTTCTTC
- TRBJ2-1 TRBV4-3 - CASSQDPNNEQFF TGCGCCAGCAGCCAAGATCCAAACAATGAGCAGTTCTTC
TRBD2 TRBJ2-7 TRBV10-3 few CAISEASGEQYF TGTGCCATCAGTGAGGCTAGCGGCGAGCAGTACTTC
TRBD2 TRBJ2-3 TRBV11-3 - CASSMGLAGGTDTQYF TGTGCCAGCAGCATGGGACTAGCGGGGGGCACAGATACGCAGTATTTT
- TRBJ2-7 TRBV4-2 - CASSQVWEPTYEQYF TGTGCCAGCAGCCAAGTGTGGGAGCCCACCTACGAGCAGTACTTC
- TRBJ1-1 TRBV7-2 - CASSLGRAERDTEAFF TGTGCCAGCAGCTTAGGCAGGGCGGAAAGAGACACTGAAGCTTTCTTT
TRBD1 TRBJ1-2 TRBV6-5 - CASSIWDSGNYGYTF TGTGCCAGCAGTATATGGGACAGTGGTAACTATGGCTACACCTTC
- TRBJ2-2 TRBV2 few CASTRGLDTGELFF TGTGCCAGCACGCGGGGGCTGGACACCGGGGAGCTGTTTTTT
TRBD1 TRBJ2-7 TRBV7-9 - CASSPRDSPYYEQYF TGTGCCAGCAGCCCAAGGGACAGTCCATACTACGAGCAGTACTTC
- TRBJ1-2 TRBV7-2 - CATRGEQDSNLNYGYTF TGTGCCACCAGAGGAGAGCAGGACAGCAACCTTAACTATGGCTACACCTTC
TRBD2 TRBJ2-7 TRBV10-3 few CAISEGSGASYEQYF TGTGCCATCAGTGAAGGTAGCGGGGCCTCCTACGAGCAGTACTTC
TRBD1 TRBJ1-4 TRBV10-3 - CAIRTGVGEKLFF TGTGCCATCAGAACAGGGGTGGGGGAAAAACTGTTTTTT